This T cell receptor (beta chain) was observed in a study of T cell responses to AZD1222 COVID-19 vaccine. Background on the study: Second-dose intervals near 4 or 12 weeks were combined. Study-wide findings and caveats: Within unmutated variant regions lay the reported targets of nearly half of spike-specific TCRs. White British ancestry dominated among donors, who included more females, and clonal diversity was possibly underestimated.

Concerning this clone itself: Its antigen is unknown.

Generated by immunoSEQ multiplex PCR, the TCRdb table keeps only in-frame clones and is missing some. The sample shows around 140,000 clones, 80% to 90% of them seen only once. The germline gives CDR1 DFQATT, CDR2 SNEGSKA (reference sequence). This CDR3 spans 10 amino acids. The chain joins TRBV20-1 to TRBJ2-3, with D perhaps TRBD1 (6 bases). The receptor was derived from an adult in good health. The sequences come from peripheral blood, collected on day 0 of AZD1222 vaccination. The CDR3 loop is CGGSTDTQYF. DNA for the CDR3: TGCGGGGGCTCAACAGATACGCAGTATTTT.